These 21 T cell receptor beta chains were all obtained from the same sample, sequenced in a study of cytomegalovirus exposure and HLA in healthy donors. The primer mix had 60 Vbeta and 13 Jbeta primers. Assay: immunoSEQ multiplex PCR; the TCRdb copy retains only in-frame clones and omits some. The data contain about 130,000 clones, approximately 78% of them singletons. The sample comprised PBMCs. All receptors come from a man under 40 in good health and CMV-seropositive.

The rearrangement uses TRBV7-3 and TRBJ2-5, with TRBD2 identical over 8 bases. The CDR3 sequence is 15 residues long. CDR1 and CDR2 (germline): SGHTA, FQGTGA. The ends lost 2 bases at V and 5 bases at J; junction bases unmatched: 7. Here the CDR3 DNA reads TGTGCCAGCAGCTTAGGGGGGACTAGTCCGGAGACCCAGTACTTC. Translating gives CASSLGGTSPETQYF.

This clone was picked up a small number of times. CDR3 DNA: TGCAGCGTTGAGGAGAACAGGGGGACGACCTACAATGAGCAGTTCTTC. Its protein product is CSVEENRGTTYNEQFF. The chain employs TRBV29-1 and TRBJ2-1, with TRBD1 identical over 8 bases. With V trimmed by 3 bases and J by 2 bases, 9 bases remained unmatched. The CDR3 is 16 amino acids. Germline loops: CDR1 SQVTM, CDR2 ANQGSEA.

The CDR3 DNA follows: TGTGCCAGCAGCCAAGCGAGGGCGGGGGGCTACACCTTC. The encoded protein is CASSQARAGGYTF. V usage is TRBV14 and J usage is TRBJ1-2; D remains ambiguous. The CDR3 has 13 residues. From germline, CDR1 is SGHDN and CDR2 FVKESK. The V end lost 1 base, the J end lost 8 bases, and 11 bases lay between the germline ends.

The gene calls are TRBV27 and TRBJ1-2, with TRBD1 identical over 7 bases. The CDR3 sequence is 16 residues long. The V segment lost 6 bases and the J segment 8 bases; nucleotides outside the gene matches: 18. The germline V gene has CDR1 MNHEY and CDR2 SMNVEV (reference sequence). CDR3 sequence reads: CASRPNGGQPPTGYTF. The CDR3 DNA reads as TGTGCCAGCAGGCCTAATGGGGGACAGCCCCCAACCGGCTACACCTTC.

The chain is built from TRBV4-3 and TRBJ2-5; D is unresolved. V lost 0 bases to trimming and J lost 2 bases, with 10 bases between them. The CDR3 is 15 residues long. Germline CDR1 is LGHNA and CDR2 is YSLEER. The CDR3 region has the DNA TGCGCCAGCAGCCAAGATCCCAGTTCGCAAGAGACCCAGTACTTC. It is translated as CASSQDPSSQETQYF.

The genes are TRBV2 and TRBJ2-7; TRBD1 agrees at 9 bases. CDR1 and CDR2 from the germline V gene are SNHLY and FYNNEI. Trimming at V came to 2 bases and at J to 0 bases, leaving 2 bases not matched to a gene. CDR3 size: 15 residues. CDR3: CASSERQGGSYEQYF. As DNA, the CDR3 is TGTGCCAGCAGTGAACGACAGGGGGGCTCCTACGAGCAGTACTTC.

The chain employs TRBV11-2 and TRBJ2-5; D perhaps matches TRBD2 (5 bases). V lost 1 base and J lost 5, with 8 bases in between. There are 13 residues in the CDR3. CDR1 is SGHAT, CDR2 FQNNGV, per germline. The CDR3 DNA reads as TGTGCCAGCAGCTTAGGGACTGGGGAGACCCAGTACTTC. Translation gives CASSLGTGETQYF.

The genes are TRBV2 and TRBJ2-7; no clear D gene. V was trimmed by 3 bases and J by 0 bases, leaving 9 bases between them. The germline gives CDR1 SNHLY, CDR2 FYNNEI. The CDR3 spans 14 residues. CDR3 in amino acids: CASSDLPGSYEQYF. The CDR3 region has the DNA TGTGCCAGCAGTGACTTGCCAGGCTCCTACGAGCAGTACTTC.

V usage is TRBV5-6 and J usage is TRBJ1-3; no clear D gene. The CDR3 extends over 14 amino acids. Per germline, CDR1 SGHDT and CDR2 YYEEEE. The germline V and J ends were trimmed by 2 bases and 0 bases, with 6 bases remaining between them. The DNA of the CDR3 is TGTGCCAGCAGCTTCGTCAGCTCTGGAAACACCATATATTTT. It specifies CASSFVSSGNTIYF.

The gene calls are TRBV28 and TRBJ1-5; possibly TRBD1 for D (6 bases). Between the trimmed V and J ends, which lost 9 bases and 11 bases, there was a span of 14 bases. CDR1 MDHEN and CDR2 SYDVKM come from the germline V gene. The CDR3 is 11 amino acids. The CDR3 loop is CASGPGAAQHF. The CDR3 DNA sequence: TGTGCCAGTGGTCCAGGGGCGGCCCAGCATTTT.

This chain connects TRBV7-9 to TRBJ2-7, with 7 bases fitting TRBD1. CDR1 SEHNR and CDR2 FQNEAQ come from the germline V gene (reference sequence). The length of the CDR3 is 13 residues. The J segment lost 2 bases and the V segment lost 5 bases, leaving 3 bases of the junction unmatched. CDR3 nucleotides: TGTGCCAGCAGCCCGAGGGGGCCCTACGAGCAGTACTTC. It is translated as CASSPRGPYEQYF.

In this sample, this clone turned up a few times. CDR3 bases: TGTGCCAGCAGGCAGGGCCGTGGGGTATATGGCTACACCTTC. It yields the protein CASRQGRGVYGYTF. The genes are TRBV6-5 and TRBJ1-2; the D gene is possibly TRBD1 (5 bases). Per the germline V gene, CDR1 is MNHEY and CDR2 is SVGAGI. Between the trimmed V and J ends, which lost 6 bases and 5 bases, there was a span of 16 bases. The CDR3 loop spans 14 amino acids.

The chain has TRBV15 and TRBJ1-1, with 7 bases aligning to TRBD1. Trimming at V came to 0 bases and at J to 8 bases, leaving 6 bases not matched to a gene. The CDR3 length is 14 residues. From germline, CDR1 is LNHNV and CDR2 YYDKDF (reference sequence). In DNA, the CDR3 is TGTGCCACCAGCAGAGACAGGGGGAGCTTAGAAGCTTTCTTT. Translated: CATSRDRGSLEAFF.

The chain recombines TRBV6-5 with TRBJ2-7; D remains unclear. The CDR3 consists of 15 residues. Germline V gene data show CDR1 as MNHEY and CDR2 as SVGAGI. The germline V and J ends were trimmed by 6 bases and 4 bases, with 19 bases remaining between them. The CDR3 protein is CASRPTAGEYYEQYF. CDR3 sequence (DNA): TGTGCCAGCAGGCCAACTGCAGGCGAATATTACGAGCAGTACTTC.

This clone was observed a single time. Here the CDR3 reads CAWSTPGQGASEQYF. The CDR3 DNA sequence: TGTGCCTGGAGCACACCGGGACAGGGGGCATCCGAGCAGTACTTC. The chain uses TRBV30 and TRBJ2-7, with TRBD1 matching over 12 bases. Germline CDR1 and CDR2: GTSNPN and SVGIG (reference sequence). The CDR3 spans 15 residues. The V gene end was trimmed by 3 bases and the J gene end by 6 bases; junction bases not matched to a gene: 9.

The chain carries TRBV27 and TRBJ2-6; weak D call: TRBD2 (6 bases). The CDR3 is made up of 18 amino acids. V was pared by 1 base and J by 0 bases, with 13 bases between. Germline assignment: CDR1 MNHEY and CDR2 SMNVEV (reference sequence). The CDR3 here is CASSLWPSEGSGANVLTF. The DNA for the CDR3 is TGTGCCAGCAGTTTATGGCCTAGCGAAGGCTCTGGGGCCAACGTCCTGACTTTC. Using reference TRBV27 and TRBJ2-6 for the parts outside the CDR3, the full variable domain is EAQVTQNPRYLITVTGKKLTVTCSQNMNHEYMSWYRQDPGLGLRQIYYSMNVEVTDKGDVPEGYKVSRKEKRNFPLILESPSPNQTSLYFCASSLWPSEGSGANVLTFGAGSRLTVL.

V usage is TRBV13 and J usage is TRBJ1-1; the match to TRBD1 covers 7 bases. Germline CDR1 PRHDT, CDR2 FYEKMQ (reference sequence). The V gene end was trimmed by 1 base and the J gene end by 4 bases; junction bases not matched to a gene: 15. CDR3 length: 18 amino acids. CDR3 bases: TGTGCCAGCAGCTTAGCGCCAGGGTTGGTCCCAGGGGGCACTGAAGCTTTCTTT. This codes for CASSLAPGLVPGGTEAFF.

The chain combines TRBV7-9 with TRBJ1-2; TRBD1 matches 7 bases. J was trimmed by 10 bases and V by 4 bases; bases with no gene match: 6. Germline lookup yields CDR1 SEHNR and CDR2 FQNEAQ (reference sequence). The CDR3 loop spans 12 amino acids. The CDR3, as DNA: TGTGCCAGCAGCTCGTCTACAGGGGTCTACACCTTC. This gives the protein CASSSSTGVYTF. The whole variable domain, remainder taken from reference TRBV7-9 and TRBJ1-2, is DTGVSQNPRHKITKRGQNVTFRCDPISEHNRLYWYRQTLGQGPEFLTYFQNEAQLEKSRLLSDRFSAERPKGSFSTLEIQRTEQGDSAMYLCASSSSTGVYTFGSGTRLTVV.

This clone was counted a few times. J is TRBJ2-7 and V is TRBV7-2; 9 nucleotides agree with TRBD2. The germline V gene has CDR1 SGHTA and CDR2 FQGNSA. The length of the CDR3 is 15 residues. With V trimmed by 3 bases and J by 1 base, 4 bases remained unmatched. The CDR3 loop reads CASSLAGGPSYEQYF. CDR3 DNA: TGTGCCAGCAGCTTGGCGGGAGGGCCTTCCTACGAGCAGTACTTC.

The chain couples TRBV15 to TRBJ1-1; D is undetermined. Trimming cost V 8 bases and J 1 base, with 8 bases left between them. Per the germline V gene, CDR1 is LNHNV and CDR2 is YYDKDF (reference sequence). This CDR3 has 12 residues. The CDR3: CATFGRNTEAFF. CDR3 sequence (DNA): TGTGCCACCTTTGGCAGGAACACTGAAGCTTTCTTT.

The CDR3 here is CAISESGPTEETQYF. The CDR3 nucleotides read TGTGCCATCAGTGAGTCGGGCCCCACCGAAGAGACCCAGTACTTC. The V call is TRBV10-3, the J call TRBJ2-5; D call uncertain. The V gene lost 0 bases and the J gene lost 3 bases, with 11 bases spanning the gap. CDR3 length: 15 residues. Germline lookup yields CDR1 ENHRY and CDR2 SYGVKD.